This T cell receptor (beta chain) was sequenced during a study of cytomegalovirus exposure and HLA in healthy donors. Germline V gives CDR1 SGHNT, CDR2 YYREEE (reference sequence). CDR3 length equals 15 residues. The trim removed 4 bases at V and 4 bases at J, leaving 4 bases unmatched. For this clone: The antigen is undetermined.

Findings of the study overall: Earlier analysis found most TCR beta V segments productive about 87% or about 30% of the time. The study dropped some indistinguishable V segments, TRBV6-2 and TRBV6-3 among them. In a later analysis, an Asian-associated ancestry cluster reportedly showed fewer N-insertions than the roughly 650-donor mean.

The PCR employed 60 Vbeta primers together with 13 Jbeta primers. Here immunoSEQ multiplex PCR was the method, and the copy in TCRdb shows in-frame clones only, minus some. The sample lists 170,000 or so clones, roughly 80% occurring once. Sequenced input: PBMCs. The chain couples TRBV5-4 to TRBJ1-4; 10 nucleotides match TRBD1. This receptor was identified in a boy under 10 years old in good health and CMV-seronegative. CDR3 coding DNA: TGTGCCAGCAGCCCCGGGACAGGGGATAATGAAAAACTGTTTTTT. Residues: CASSPGTGDNEKLFF.